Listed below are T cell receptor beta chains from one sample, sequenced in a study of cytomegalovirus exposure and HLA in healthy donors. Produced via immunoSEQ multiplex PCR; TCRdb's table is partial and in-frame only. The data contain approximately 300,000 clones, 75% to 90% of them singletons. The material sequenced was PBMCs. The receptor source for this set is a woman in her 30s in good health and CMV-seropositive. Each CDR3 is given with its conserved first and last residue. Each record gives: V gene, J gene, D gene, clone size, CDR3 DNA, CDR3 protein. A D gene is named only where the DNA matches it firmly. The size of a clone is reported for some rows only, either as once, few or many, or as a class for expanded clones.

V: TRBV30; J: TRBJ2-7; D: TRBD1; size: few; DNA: TGTGCCTGGCGGAACACCGGGACAGGGCTAAACGAGCAGTACTTC; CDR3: CAWRNTGTGLNEQYF
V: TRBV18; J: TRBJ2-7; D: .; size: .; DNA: TGTGCCAGCTCACCCTCAGGTAAGGGTATAGCCTACGAGCAGTACTTC; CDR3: CASSPSGKGIAYEQYF
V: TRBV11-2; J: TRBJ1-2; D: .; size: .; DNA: TGTGCCAGCAGCTTAGCCCCGGGGGAAAACTATGGCTACACCTTC; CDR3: CASSLAPGENYGYTF
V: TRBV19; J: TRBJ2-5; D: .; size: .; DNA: TGTGCCAGTAGTATAGCGTGGGGACAAGAGACCCAGTACTTC; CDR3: CASSIAWGQETQYF
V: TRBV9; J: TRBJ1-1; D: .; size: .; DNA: TGTGCCAGCAGCGTAGGTTCGAACACTGAAGCTTTCTTT; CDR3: CASSVGSNTEAFF
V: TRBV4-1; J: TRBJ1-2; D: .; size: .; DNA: TGCGCCAGCAGCCAAGATCGCAGGAGGGGCTACACCTTC; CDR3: CASSQDRRRGYTF
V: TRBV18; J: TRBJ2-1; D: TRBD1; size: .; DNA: TGTGCCAGCTCACCACGTTTCGTCCGGGACAGGGCTGAGGATGAGCAGTTCTTC; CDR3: CASSPRFVRDRAEDEQFF
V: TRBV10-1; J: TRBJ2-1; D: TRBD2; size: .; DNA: TGCGCCAGCAACCCTTCTAGCGGGTACAATGAGCAGTTCTTC; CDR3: CASNPSSGYNEQFF
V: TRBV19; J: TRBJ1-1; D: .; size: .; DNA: TGTGCCAGTAGTATAGAAACCGGGCGATACACTGAAGCTTTCTTT; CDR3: CASSIETGRYTEAFF
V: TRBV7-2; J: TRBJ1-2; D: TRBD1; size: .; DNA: TGTGCCAGCAGCTCACCCGGACGCTTCCCCAGGGGGGGCTATGGCTACACCTTC; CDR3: CASSSPGRFPRGGYGYTF
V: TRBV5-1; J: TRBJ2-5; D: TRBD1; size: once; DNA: TGCGCCAGCACAAGGGACAGGGTTGGAGAGACCCAGTACTTC; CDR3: CASTRDRVGETQYF
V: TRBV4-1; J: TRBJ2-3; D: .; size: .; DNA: TGCGCCAGCAGCCATTGGAACACAGATACGCAGTATTTT; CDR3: CASSHWNTDTQYF
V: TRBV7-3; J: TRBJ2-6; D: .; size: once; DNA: TGTGCCAGCAACAACCCGATGTGGGGCTCTGGGGCCAACGTCCTGACTTTC; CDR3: CASNNPMWGSGANVLTF
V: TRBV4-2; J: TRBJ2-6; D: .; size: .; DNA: TGTGCCAGCAGCCAAGAACTTAGCTCTGGGGCCAACGTCCTGACTTTC; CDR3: CASSQELSSGANVLTF
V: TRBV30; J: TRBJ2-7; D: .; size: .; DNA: TGTGCCTGGAGTTCTTCCTACGAGCAGTACTTC; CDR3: CAWSSSYEQYF
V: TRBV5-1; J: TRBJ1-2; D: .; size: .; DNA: TGCGCCAGCAGCCTACAGGGCGACTACACCTTC; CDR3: CASSLQGDYTF
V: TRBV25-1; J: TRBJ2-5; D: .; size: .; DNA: TGTGCCAGCAGTGTCCCCAGGGGAATCCAAGAGACCCAGTACTTC; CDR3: CASSVPRGIQETQYF
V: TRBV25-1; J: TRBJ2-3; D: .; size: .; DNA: TGTGCCAGCAGTGACTTTAGGTCAACAGATACGCAGTATTTT; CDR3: CASSDFRSTDTQYF
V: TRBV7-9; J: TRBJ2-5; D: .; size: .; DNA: TGTGCCAGCAGCCTAGATGGGGGGTCGGGGCAAGAGACCCAGTACTTC; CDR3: CASSLDGGSGQETQYF
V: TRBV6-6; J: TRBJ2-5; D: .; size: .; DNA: TGTGCCAGCGATCAGGTAGTGGGAGAGACCCAGTACTTC; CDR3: CASDQVVGETQYF
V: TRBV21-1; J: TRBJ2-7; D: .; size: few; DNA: TGTGCCAGCAGCAAAGTGGTGACAGGGGTGTACTTC; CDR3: CASSKVVTGVYF
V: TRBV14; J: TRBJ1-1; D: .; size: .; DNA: TGTGCCAGCAGCCACGGCCGGGGAGCTTTCTTT; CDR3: CASSHGRGAFF
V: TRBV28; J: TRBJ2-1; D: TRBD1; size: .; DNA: TGTGCCAGCAGTTTATTGGGGCAGGGGGTCAGGTACAATGAGCAGTTCTTC; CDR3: CASSLLGQGVRYNEQFF
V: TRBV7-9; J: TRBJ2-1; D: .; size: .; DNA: TGTGCCAGCCTAGGACACCCGGACTACAATGAGCAGTTCTTC; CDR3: CASLGHPDYNEQFF
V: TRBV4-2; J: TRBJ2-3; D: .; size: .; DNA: TGTGCCAGCAGCCAAGGGAATGGCGAGCTCAATACGCAGTATTTT; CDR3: CASSQGNGELNTQYF
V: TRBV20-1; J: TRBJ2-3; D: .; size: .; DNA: TGCAGTTATCAGGGGTTCGATACGCAGTATTTT; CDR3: CSYQGFDTQYF
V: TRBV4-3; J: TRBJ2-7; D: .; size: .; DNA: TGCGCCAGCAGCCAAGCGAGGACTGGCTCCTACGAGCAGTACTTC; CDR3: CASSQARTGSYEQYF
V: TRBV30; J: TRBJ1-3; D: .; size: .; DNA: TGTGCCTGGAGATCCCCCCCCGGCTCTGGAAACACCATATATTTT; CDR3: CAWRSPPGSGNTIYF
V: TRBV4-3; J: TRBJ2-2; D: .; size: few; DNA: TGCGCCAGCAGCCAAGCTGCGATCGGGTTGGCCGGGGAGCTGTTTTTT; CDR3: CASSQAAIGLAGELFF
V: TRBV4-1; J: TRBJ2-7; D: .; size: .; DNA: TGCGCCAGCAGCCTGGCGGTAACTGGGGCGTACGAGCAGTACTTC; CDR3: CASSLAVTGAYEQYF
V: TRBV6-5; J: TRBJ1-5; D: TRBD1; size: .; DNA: TGTGCCAGCAGAGAAGGGACAGTGAATCAGCCCCAGCATTTT; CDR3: CASREGTVNQPQHF
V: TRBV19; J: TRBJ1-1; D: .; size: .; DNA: TGTGCCAGTAGTATTAGGACAGCTAAGAACACTGAAGCTTTCTTT; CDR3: CASSIRTAKNTEAFF
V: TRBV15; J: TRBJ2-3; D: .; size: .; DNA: TGTGCCACCAGCAGGCCCCTCCACGAAGATACGCAGTATTTT; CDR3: CATSRPLHEDTQYF
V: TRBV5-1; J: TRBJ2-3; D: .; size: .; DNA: TGCGCCAGCAGCTTGGTGAGAACAGATACGCAGTATTTT; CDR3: CASSLVRTDTQYF
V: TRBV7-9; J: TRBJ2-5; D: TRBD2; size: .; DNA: TGTGCCAGCAGCAGTAGCGGGGGCCCTCAGACCCAGTACTTC; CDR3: CASSSSGGPQTQYF